One sample yielded the 21 T cell receptor beta chains listed below, sequenced in a study of control samples from healthy donors and cancer patients. Only in-frame clones appear in the TCRdb table, and some are missing; sequencing was by immunoSEQ multiplex PCR. The sample totals around 190,000 clones; its top ten clones hold more than 2%. The sequenced material came from blood. The receptors were sampled from a woman aged 25 to 39 in good health.

The CDR3 region has the DNA TGTGCCAGCAGCCACCGGCCCGGGGAGGGCTACACCTTC. This codes for CASSHRPGEGYTF. The J gene is TRBJ1-2, the V gene TRBV27; D is unresolved. Germline-derived CDR1 and CDR2 are MNHEY and SMNVEV (reference sequence). The V gene lost 6 bases and the J gene lost 8 bases, with 16 bases spanning the gap. This CDR3 is built from 13 residues.

This rearrangement joins TRBV5-1 to TRBJ1-5; a weak D match, TRBD1 (6 bases). The CDR3 has 15 residues. Trimming took 1 base from V and 0 from J, leaving 8 bases between them. CDR1 is SGHRS and CDR2 is YFSETQ in the germline V gene. CDR3 region: CASSLRGNSNQPQHF. CDR3 coding DNA: TGCGCCAGCAGCTTGAGGGGGAATAGCAATCAGCCCCAGCATTTT.

The chain carries TRBV6-5 and TRBJ1-2; TRBD1 agrees at 7 bases. The germline V gene encodes CDR1 MNHEY and CDR2 SVGAGI. Unmatched junction bases numbered 5, after V lost 6 bases and J lost 4 bases. This CDR3 has 13 amino acids. The CDR3 reads CASSTTGFYGYTF. The CDR3 DNA is TGTGCCAGCAGCACGACAGGGTTCTATGGCTACACCTTC.

The chain has TRBV4-1 and TRBJ2-2; TRBD2 agrees at 13 bases. Germline V CDR1 and CDR2: MGHRA, YSYEKL. CDR3 length: 16 amino acids. The junction had 6 bases not matched to a gene; V was cut back by 4 bases and J by 7 bases. CDR3 DNA sequence: TGCGCCAGCAGCCGGGGGACTAGCGGGGACGGCGGGGAGCTGTTTTTT. Translation: CASSRGTSGDGGELFF.

J is TRBJ1-2 and V is TRBV3-1 (or the pseudogene TRBV3-2), with a weak D call TRBD1 (5 bases). V dropped 1 base and J dropped 2 bases, with 8 bases sitting between them. Germline lookup yields CDR1 LGHDT and CDR2 YNNKEL (reference sequence). This CDR3 has 14 residues. This CDR3 is CASSQGDWNYGYTF. Written as DNA, the CDR3 is TGTGCCAGCAGCCAAGGGGACTGGAACTATGGCTACACCTTC.

The chain recombines TRBV7-9 with TRBJ2-7, with D uncertain. V was shortened by 5 bases and J by 6 bases, with 17 bases between the two germline ends. The V gene's germline CDR1 is SEHNR and CDR2 FQNEAQ (reference sequence). The CDR3 has 14 residues. The CDR3 spells CASSVSGPPLEQYF. DNA of the CDR3: TGTGCCAGCAGCGTTTCCGGGCCCCCTCTCGAGCAGTACTTC. Variable domain in full (rest from reference TRBV7-9 and TRBJ2-7): DTGVSQNPRHKITKRGQNVTFRCDPISEHNRLYWYRQTLGQGPEFLTYFQNEAQLEKSRLLSDRFSAERPKGSFSTLEIQRTEQGDSAMYLCASSVSGPPLEQYFGPGTRLTVT.

The rearrangement uses TRBV10-3 and TRBJ1-2; 8 bases match TRBD1. The CDR3 contains 13 residues. The germline CDR1 and CDR2 sequences are ENHRY and SYGVKD. The trim removed 7 bases at V and 8 bases at J, leaving 9 bases unmatched. As DNA, the CDR3 is TGTGCCATCAAAGAACGTTGGACAGGGGGCTACACCTTC. Amino acid sequence: CAIKERWTGGYTF.

The chain employs TRBV28 and TRBJ2-7; D not certain. This CDR3 has 12 residues. Germline V lookup: CDR1 MDHEN, CDR2 SYDVKM. Trimming shortened V by 5 bases and J by 2 bases, and 7 bases separated the two germline ends. The CDR3 nucleotides are TGTGCCAGCAGTCCCGCCGCCTACGAGCAGTACTTC. This gives the protein CASSPAAYEQYF.

This chain uses TRBV4-2 with TRBJ2-7; D gene uncertain. V shed 0 bases and J shed 2 bases, with 20 bases lying between them. CDR1 is LGHNA, CDR2 YNFKEQ, per germline. The CDR3 has 18 residues. The CDR3 DNA sequence: TGTGCCAGCAGCCAAGAAGTAGCCTCGGGTCTGGGGACCTACGAGCAGTACTTC. Its protein product is CASSQEVASGLGTYEQYF.

The chain links TRBV28 to TRBJ1-6; 7 positions agree with TRBD1. Germline loops: CDR1 MDHEN, CDR2 SYDVKM. The CDR3 runs to 14 residues. With V trimmed by 7 bases and J by 9 bases, 9 bases remained unmatched. In DNA, the CDR3 is TGTGCCAGCAACAGACAGGGTCCCGGTTCACCCCTCCACTTT. It is translated as CASNRQGPGSPLHF. Full variable domain (rest looked up from reference TRBV28 and TRBJ1-6): DVKVTQSSRYLVKRTGEKVFLECVQDMDHENMFWYRQDPGLGLRLIYFSYDVKMKEKGDIPEGYSVSREKKERFSLILESASTNQTSMYLCASNRQGPGSPLHFGNGTRLTVT.

The V and J genes are TRBV19 and TRBJ1-6; 7 positions match TRBD1. J gave up 7 bases and V 8 bases, and 11 bases lay outside the gene matches. This CDR3 spans 15 amino acids. Germline V gives CDR1 LNHDA, CDR2 SQIVND (reference sequence). CDR3 in DNA: TGTGCCAGTGGGCAGAACCGGGACAGAAATTCACCCCTCCACTTT. As protein: CASGQNRDRNSPLHF.

V usage is TRBV3-1 (or the pseudogene TRBV3-2) and J usage is TRBJ1-1; weak D call: TRBD1 (6 bases). V was trimmed by 2 bases and J by 3 bases, leaving 13 bases between them. The CDR3 has 15 amino acids. Per germline, CDR1 LGHDT and CDR2 YNNKEL (reference sequence). CDR3 in DNA: TGTGCCAGCAGCCAATTCTACAGGGCCGACACTGAAGCTTTCTTT. Protein product: CASSQFYRADTEAFF.

This chain uses TRBV7-2 with TRBJ1-5; no reliable D call. V was pared by 2 bases and J by 11 bases, with 13 bases between. The CDR3 spans 13 residues. The germline gives CDR1 SGHTA, CDR2 FQGNSA. The CDR3 is CASSLSWEQAQHF. The CDR3, as DNA: TGTGCCAGCAGCTTAAGTTGGGAACAAGCCCAGCATTTT.

The chain is built from TRBV27 and TRBJ1-1; D is possibly TRBD1 (6 bases). The ends were cut back, 3 bases at V and 4 bases at J, with 15 bases in the middle. The germline V gene encodes CDR1 MNHEY and CDR2 SMNVEV (reference sequence). The CDR3 sequence is 15 residues long. CDR3 coding DNA: TGTGCCAGCAGTTTGTTCGGGGGCGAGGGCACTGAAGCTTTCTTT. Encoded protein: CASSLFGGEGTEAFF.

The rearrangement joins TRBV4-3 to TRBJ2-3; 14 bases fit TRBD2. Germline lookup yields CDR1 LGHNA and CDR2 YSLEER. CDR3 length: 16 amino acids. V shed 4 bases and J 1 base; nucleotides not matched to a gene: 1. For the CDR3, the DNA is TGCGCCAGCAGCCCGGGACTAGCGGGGGGCACAGATACGCAGTATTTT. Amino acids: CASSPGLAGGTDTQYF.

The chain joins TRBV3-1 (or the pseudogene TRBV3-2) to TRBJ1-1; 10 bases match TRBD1. The V segment lost 4 bases and the J segment 0 bases; nucleotides outside the gene matches: 8. The CDR3 sequence is 17 residues long. Looked up from germline, CDR1 is LGHDT and CDR2 is YNNKEL (reference sequence). For the CDR3, the DNA is TGTGCCAGCAGCCGCTCCCGACAGGGGGCCATGAACACTGAAGCTTTCTTT. Its protein is CASSRSRQGAMNTEAFF.

The rearrangement links TRBV4-1 to TRBJ2-1; TRBD2 matches 8 bases. J lost 8 bases, V lost 4 bases, and 16 bases had no gene match. CDR3 length: 17 amino acids. Germline CDR1 MGHRA, CDR2 YSYEKL. CDR3 sequence (DNA): TGCGCCAGCAGCCTCCGCCGGGGGGGATCGGGTTGGGATGAGCAGTTCTTC. Its translation is CASSLRRGGSGWDEQFF.

With regard to this clone: Other DNA sequences in this sample translate to the same CDR3. The chain combines TRBV5-1 with TRBJ2-5; 13 bases agree with TRBD2. This CDR3 spans 16 amino acids. In germline, CDR1 is SGHRS, CDR2 YFSETQ. The ends lost 5 bases at V and 5 bases at J; junction bases unmatched: 9. The CDR3 DNA reads TGCGCCAGCAGACCCACTAGCGGGGGGGCCTCGGAGACCCAGTACTTC. Translating gives CASRPTSGGASETQYF.

CDR3 nucleotide sequence: TGTGCCAGCAGCTTAGGGGAGAGTCAGCCCCAGCATTTT. Its protein product is CASSLGESQPQHF. The chain couples TRBV7-9 to TRBJ1-5; D not resolved. Trimming cost V 1 base and J 6 bases, with 7 bases left between them. There are 13 residues in the CDR3. Per germline, CDR1 SEHNR and CDR2 FQNEAQ (reference sequence).

The rearrangement links TRBV18 to TRBJ1-1; D is undetermined. Deletions cut 2 bases from V and 1 base from J, with 11 bases between. The CDR3 is 15 residues long. CDR1 is KGHSH, CDR2 LQKENI, per germline. The CDR3 coding sequence is TGTGCCAGCTCACCAGCGAAGGCGAAGAACACTGAAGCTTTCTTT. This encodes CASSPAKAKNTEAFF.

V gene TRBV11-3 combines with J gene TRBJ2-2; D remains unclear. The V end was cut by 1 base, the J end by 2 bases, with 5 bases between. Per germline, CDR1 SGHNT and CDR2 YENEEA. The CDR3 is 14 residues long. CDR3 loop: CASSLGGNTGELFF. In nucleotides, the CDR3 is TGTGCCAGCAGCTTAGGGGGTAACACCGGGGAGCTGTTTTTT.